This T cell receptor (beta chain) was found in a study of cytomegalovirus exposure and HLA in healthy donors. The study's findings and limits: Under in vitro conditions, three CMV-associated chains were confirmed as specific for CMV antigens.

This CDR3 has 13 amino acids. Trimming left V 7 bases short and J 3 bases short, with 12 bases between. Per germline, CDR1 SNHLY and CDR2 FYNNEI. Turning to this clone: Its antigen remains unidentified.

PCR amplification relied on 60 Vbeta primers (plus 13 Jbeta primers). Original handling: Later reanalysis found about 78 million unique TCR beta chains, roughly 9.9 million of them shared. Assay: immunoSEQ multiplex PCR; the TCRdb copy retains only in-frame clones and omits some. V, J and clone size were drawn from that table, and D and trimming were deduced from the DNA. The table includes 75,000 to 100,000 clones, about 74% detected once. Material: PBMCs. The origin of this receptor is a man aged 60 to 75 in good health and CMV-seropositive. The rearrangement links TRBV2 to TRBJ2-5, with a possible D match to TRBD1 (5 bases). The CDR3 DNA reads TGTGCCAGCAAGCTCAGGGTAGAAGAGACCCAGTACTTC. Residues: CASKLRVEETQYF.